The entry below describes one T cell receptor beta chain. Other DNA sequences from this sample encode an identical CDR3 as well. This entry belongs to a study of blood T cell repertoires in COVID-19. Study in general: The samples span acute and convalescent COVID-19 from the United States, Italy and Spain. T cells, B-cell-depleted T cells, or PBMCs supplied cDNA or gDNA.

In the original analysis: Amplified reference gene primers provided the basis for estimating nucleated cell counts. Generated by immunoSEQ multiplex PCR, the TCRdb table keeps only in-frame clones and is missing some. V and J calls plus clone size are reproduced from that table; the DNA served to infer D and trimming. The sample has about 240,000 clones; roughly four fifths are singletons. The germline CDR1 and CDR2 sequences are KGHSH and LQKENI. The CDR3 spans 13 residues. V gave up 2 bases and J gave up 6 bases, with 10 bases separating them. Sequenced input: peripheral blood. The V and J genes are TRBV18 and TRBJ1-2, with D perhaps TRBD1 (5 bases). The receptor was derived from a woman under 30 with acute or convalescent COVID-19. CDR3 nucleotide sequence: TGTGCCAGCTCACCAAGGAGGGGAGATGGCTACACCTTC. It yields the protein CASSPRRGDGYTF.